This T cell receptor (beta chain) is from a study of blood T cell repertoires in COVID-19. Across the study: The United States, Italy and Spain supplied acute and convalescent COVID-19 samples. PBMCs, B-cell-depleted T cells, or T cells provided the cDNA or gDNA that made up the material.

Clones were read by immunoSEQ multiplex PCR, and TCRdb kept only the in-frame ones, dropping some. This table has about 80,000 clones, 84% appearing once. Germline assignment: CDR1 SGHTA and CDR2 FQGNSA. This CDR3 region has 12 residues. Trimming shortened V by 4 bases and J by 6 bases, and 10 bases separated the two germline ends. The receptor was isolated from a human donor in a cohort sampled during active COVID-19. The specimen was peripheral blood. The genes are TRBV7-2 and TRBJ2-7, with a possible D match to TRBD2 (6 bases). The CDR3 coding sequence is TGTGCCAGCAGCTCGCGGGGTCTCGAGCAGTACTTC. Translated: CASSSRGLEQYF.